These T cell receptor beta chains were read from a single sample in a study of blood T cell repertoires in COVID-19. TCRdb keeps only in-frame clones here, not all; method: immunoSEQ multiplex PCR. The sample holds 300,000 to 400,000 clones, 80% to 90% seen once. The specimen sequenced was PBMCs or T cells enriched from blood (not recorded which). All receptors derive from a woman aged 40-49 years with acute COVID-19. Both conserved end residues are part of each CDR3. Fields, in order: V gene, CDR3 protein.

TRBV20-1	CSASRDRGDEQYF
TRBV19	CASSIDLGNTIYF
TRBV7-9	CASSSNRGSSYNEQFF
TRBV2	CASSGDAGKVEGYTF
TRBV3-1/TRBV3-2	CASSQAGTTSYEQYF
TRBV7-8	CASSFRAQRYNSPLHF
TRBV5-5	CASSWGQGSGNTIYF
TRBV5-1	CASSPGRGGSILGTDTQYF
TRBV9	CASSVDGSGLYNEQFF
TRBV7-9	CASSFRDRTLYGYTF